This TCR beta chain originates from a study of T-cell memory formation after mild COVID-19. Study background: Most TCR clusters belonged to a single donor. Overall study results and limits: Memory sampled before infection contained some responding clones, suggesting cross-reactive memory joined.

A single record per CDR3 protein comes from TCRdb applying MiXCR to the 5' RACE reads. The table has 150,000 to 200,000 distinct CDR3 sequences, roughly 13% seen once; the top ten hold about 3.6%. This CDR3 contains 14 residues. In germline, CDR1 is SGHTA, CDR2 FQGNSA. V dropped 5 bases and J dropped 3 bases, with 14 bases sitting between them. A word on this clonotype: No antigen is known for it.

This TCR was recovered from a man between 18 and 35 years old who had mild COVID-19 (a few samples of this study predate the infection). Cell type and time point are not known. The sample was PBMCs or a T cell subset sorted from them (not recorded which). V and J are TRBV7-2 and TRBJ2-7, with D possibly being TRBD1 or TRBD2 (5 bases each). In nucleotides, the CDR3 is TGTGCCAGCAGCCACCAGGGAGTCGGCTACGAGCAGTACTTC. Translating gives CASSHQGVGYEQYF.